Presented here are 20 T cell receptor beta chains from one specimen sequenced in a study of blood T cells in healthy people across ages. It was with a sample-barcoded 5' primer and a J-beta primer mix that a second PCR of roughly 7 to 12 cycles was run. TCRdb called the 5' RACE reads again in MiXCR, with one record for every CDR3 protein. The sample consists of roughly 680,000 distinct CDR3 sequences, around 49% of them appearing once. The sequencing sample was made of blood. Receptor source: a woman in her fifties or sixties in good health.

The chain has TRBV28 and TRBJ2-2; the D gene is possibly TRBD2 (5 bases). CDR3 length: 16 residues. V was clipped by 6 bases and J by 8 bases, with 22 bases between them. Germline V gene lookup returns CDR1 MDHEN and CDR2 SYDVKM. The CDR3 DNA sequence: TGTGCCAGCAGGGTTACTAGAGCTGTCCTCCCTGGGGAGCTGTTTTTT. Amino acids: CASRVTRAVLPGELFF.

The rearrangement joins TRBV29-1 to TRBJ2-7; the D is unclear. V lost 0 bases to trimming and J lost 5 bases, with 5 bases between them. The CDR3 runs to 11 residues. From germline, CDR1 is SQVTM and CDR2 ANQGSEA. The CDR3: CSVEDHDEQYF. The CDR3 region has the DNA TGCAGCGTTGAAGATCACGACGAGCAGTACTTC.

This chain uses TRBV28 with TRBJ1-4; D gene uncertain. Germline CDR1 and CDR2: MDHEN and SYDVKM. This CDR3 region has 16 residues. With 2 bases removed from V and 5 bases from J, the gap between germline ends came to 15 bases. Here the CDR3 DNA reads TGTGCCAGCAGTTTAGTGGGTCACTCGGAAAATGAAAAACTGTTTTTT. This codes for CASSLVGHSENEKLFF.

In DNA form, the CDR3 reads TGTGCCAGCAGCCCGGGACAGGGAATCTACAATGAGCAGTTCTTC. Amino acids: CASSPGQGIYNEQFF. This sequence joins TRBV7-9 and TRBJ2-1; 9 positions match TRBD1. The CDR3 extends over 15 amino acids. Unmatched junction bases numbered 5, after V lost 5 bases and J lost 3 bases. Germline V gene lookup returns CDR1 SEHNR and CDR2 FQNEAQ (reference sequence).

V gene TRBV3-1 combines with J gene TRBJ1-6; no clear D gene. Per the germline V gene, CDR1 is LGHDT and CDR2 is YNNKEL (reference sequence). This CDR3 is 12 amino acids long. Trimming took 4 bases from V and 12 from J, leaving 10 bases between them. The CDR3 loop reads CASSPVGRPLHF. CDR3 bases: TGTGCCAGCAGCCCCGTCGGGCGACCCCTCCACTTT.

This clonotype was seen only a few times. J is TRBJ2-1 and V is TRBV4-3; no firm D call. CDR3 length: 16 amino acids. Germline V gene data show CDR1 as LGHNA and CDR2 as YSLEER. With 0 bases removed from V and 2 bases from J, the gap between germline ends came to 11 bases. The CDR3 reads CASSQDVATTYNEQFF. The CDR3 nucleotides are TGCGCCAGCAGCCAAGACGTAGCTACCACCTACAATGAGCAGTTCTTC.

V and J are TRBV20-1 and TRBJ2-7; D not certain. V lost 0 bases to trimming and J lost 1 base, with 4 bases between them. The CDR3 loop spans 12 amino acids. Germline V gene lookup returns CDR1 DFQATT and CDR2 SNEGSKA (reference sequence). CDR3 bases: TGCAGTGCTAGAGATCGATCCTACGAGCAGTACTTC. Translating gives CSARDRSYEQYF.

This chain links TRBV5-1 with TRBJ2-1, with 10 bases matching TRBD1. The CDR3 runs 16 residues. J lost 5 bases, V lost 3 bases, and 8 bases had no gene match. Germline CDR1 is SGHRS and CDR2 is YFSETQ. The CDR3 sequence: CASSYLAGTGDNEQFF. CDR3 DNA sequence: TGCGCCAGCAGCTACCTAGCCGGGACAGGGGACAATGAGCAGTTCTTC.

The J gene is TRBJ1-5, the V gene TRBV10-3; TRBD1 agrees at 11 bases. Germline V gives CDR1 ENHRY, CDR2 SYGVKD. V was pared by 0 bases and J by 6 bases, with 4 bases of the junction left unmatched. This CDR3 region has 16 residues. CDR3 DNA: TGTGCCATCAGTGAGTCAAGGACAGGGGGCGGTCAGCCCCAGCATTTT. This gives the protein CAISESRTGGGQPQHF.

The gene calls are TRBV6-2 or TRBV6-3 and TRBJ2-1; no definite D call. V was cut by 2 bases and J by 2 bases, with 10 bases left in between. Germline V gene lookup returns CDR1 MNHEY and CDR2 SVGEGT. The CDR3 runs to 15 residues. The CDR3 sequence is CASSYVGQTYNEQFF. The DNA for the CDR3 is TGTGCCAGCAGTTACGTCGGCCAGACCTACAATGAGCAGTTCTTC.

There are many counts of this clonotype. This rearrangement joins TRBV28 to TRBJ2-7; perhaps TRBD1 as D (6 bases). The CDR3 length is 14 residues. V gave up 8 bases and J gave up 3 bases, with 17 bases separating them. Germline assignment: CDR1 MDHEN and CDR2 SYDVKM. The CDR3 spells CASGSGTQVYEQYF. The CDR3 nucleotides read TGTGCCAGCGGGTCCGGGACACAGGTCTACGAGCAGTACTTC.

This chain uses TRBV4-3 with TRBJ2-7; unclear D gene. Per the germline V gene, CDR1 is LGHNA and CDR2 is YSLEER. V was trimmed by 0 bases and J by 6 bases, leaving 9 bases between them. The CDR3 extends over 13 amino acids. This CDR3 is CASSQDLRFEQYF. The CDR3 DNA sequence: TGCGCCAGCAGCCAAGATTTAAGGTTCGAGCAGTACTTC.

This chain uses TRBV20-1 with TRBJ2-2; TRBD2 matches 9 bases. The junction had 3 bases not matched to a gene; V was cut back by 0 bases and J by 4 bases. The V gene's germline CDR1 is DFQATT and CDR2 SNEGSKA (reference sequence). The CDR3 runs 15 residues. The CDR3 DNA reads TGCAGTGCTAGAGATAGCGGGAGTAGCACCGGGGAGCTGTTTTTT. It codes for CSARDSGSSTGELFF.

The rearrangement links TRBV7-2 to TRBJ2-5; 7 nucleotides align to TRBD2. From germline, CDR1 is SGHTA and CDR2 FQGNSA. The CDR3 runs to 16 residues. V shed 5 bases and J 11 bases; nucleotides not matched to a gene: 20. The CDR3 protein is CASSIRTSSSYNEQYF. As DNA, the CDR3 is TGTGCCAGCAGCATTCGGACTAGTAGCTCCTACAATGAGCAGTACTTC.

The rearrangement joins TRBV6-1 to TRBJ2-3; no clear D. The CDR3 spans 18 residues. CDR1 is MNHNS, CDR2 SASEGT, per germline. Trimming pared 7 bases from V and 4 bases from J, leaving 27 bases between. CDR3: CASTPTSFMFKGPDTQYF. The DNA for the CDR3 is TGTGCCAGCACGCCGACCTCCTTTATGTTCAAGGGTCCAGATACGCAGTATTTT.

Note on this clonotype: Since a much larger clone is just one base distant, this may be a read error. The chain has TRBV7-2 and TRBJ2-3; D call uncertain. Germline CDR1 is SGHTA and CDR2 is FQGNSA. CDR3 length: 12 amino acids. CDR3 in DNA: TGTGTCAGCAGCTCGTTGGGATATACGCAGTATTTT. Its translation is CVSSSLGYTQYF. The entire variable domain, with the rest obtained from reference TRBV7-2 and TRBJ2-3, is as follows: GAGVSQSPSNKVTEKGKDVELRCDPISGHTALYWYRQSLGQGLEFLIYFQGNSAPDKSGLPSDRFSAERTGGSVSTLTIQRTQQEDSAVYLCVSSSLGYTQYFGPGTRLTVL.

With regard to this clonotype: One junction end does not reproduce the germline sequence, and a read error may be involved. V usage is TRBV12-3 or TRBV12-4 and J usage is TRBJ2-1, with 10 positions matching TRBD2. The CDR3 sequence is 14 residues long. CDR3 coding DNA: TGTACCAGCAGTTCTAGCGGGAGCAACAATGAGCAGTTCTTC. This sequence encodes CTSSSSGSNNEQFF.

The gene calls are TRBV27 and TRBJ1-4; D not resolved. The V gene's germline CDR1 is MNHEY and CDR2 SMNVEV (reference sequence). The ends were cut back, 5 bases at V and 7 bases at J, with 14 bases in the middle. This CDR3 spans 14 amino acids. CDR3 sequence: CASSPGRWSEKLFF. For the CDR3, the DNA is TGTGCCAGCAGTCCCGGACGGTGGAGTGAAAAACTGTTTTTT.

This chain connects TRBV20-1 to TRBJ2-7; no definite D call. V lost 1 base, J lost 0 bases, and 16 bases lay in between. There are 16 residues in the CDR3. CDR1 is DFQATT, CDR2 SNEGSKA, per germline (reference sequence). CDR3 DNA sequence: TGCAGTGCTAGAGGCGTCCGAACAGAGTCCTCCTACGAGCAGTACTTC. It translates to CSARGVRTESSYEQYF.

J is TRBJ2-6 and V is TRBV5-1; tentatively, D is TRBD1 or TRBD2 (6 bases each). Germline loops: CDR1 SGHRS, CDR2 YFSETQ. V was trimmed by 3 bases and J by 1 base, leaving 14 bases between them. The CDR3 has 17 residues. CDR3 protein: CASSSAGHLSGANVLTF. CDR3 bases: TGCGCCAGCAGCTCCGCGGGACACTTGTCTGGGGCCAACGTCCTGACTTTC.